This T cell receptor (beta chain) was identified in a study of cytomegalovirus exposure and HLA in healthy donors. Use of 60 Vbeta and 13 Jbeta primers characterized the PCR. Libraries were prepared by immunoSEQ multiplex PCR; TCRdb keeps only in-frame clonotypes and omits some of them. The profile shows around 97,000 clones, 73% of them singletons. A remark on this clone: What it binds is not known.

Findings and caveats of the study: Later work associated around 18,000 TCR beta sequences with HLA alleles at 0.05 false discovery rate.

This clonotype originated in a man aged 35 to 55 in good health and CMV-seronegative. The sequenced material came from PBMCs.

The CDR3: CASSLGGQGKNTF. In DNA, the CDR3 is TGTGCCAGCTCACTTGGAGGACAGGGCAAGAACACCTTC. V usage is TRBV18 and J usage is TRBJ1-2; 8 bases are shared with TRBD1. The V and J ends lost 4 bases and 12 bases, in that order; junction bases with no gene match: 10. The germline V gene has CDR1 KGHSH and CDR2 LQKENI. This CDR3 is 13 amino acids long.